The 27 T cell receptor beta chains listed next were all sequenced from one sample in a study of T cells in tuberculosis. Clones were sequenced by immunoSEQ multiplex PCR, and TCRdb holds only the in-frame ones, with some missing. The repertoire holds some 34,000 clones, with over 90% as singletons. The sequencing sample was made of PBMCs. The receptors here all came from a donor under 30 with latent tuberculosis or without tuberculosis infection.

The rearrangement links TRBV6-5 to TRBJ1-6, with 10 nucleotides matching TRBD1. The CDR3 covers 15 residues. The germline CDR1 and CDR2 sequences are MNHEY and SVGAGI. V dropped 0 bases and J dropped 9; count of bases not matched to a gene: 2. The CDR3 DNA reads TGTGCCAGCAGTTACTCTAGACAGGGGGCTTCACCCCTCCACTTT. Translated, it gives CASSYSRQGASPLHF.

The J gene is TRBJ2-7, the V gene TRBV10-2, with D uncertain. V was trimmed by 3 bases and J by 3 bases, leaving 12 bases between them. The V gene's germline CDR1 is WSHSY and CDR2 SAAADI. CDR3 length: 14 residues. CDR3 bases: TGCGCCAGCAGTGAAAGGCAGGTAGTCTACGAGCAGTACTTC. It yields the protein CASSERQVVYEQYF.

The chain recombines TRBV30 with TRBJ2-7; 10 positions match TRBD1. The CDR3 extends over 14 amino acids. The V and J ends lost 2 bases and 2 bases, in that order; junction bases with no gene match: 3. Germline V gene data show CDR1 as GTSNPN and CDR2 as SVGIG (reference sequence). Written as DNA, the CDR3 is TGTGCCTGGAGTAGGGACAGGGGCCCCTACGAGCAGTACTTC. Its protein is CAWSRDRGPYEQYF.

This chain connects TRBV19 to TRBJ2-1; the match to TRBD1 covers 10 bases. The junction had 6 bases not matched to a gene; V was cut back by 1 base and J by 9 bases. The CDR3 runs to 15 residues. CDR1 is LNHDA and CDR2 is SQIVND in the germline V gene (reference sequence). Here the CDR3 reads CASSIAGQGSGEQFF. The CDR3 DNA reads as TGTGCCAGTAGTATAGCGGGACAGGGGTCGGGTGAGCAGTTCTTC. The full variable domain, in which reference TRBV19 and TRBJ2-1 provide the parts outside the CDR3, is DGGITQSPKYLFRKEGQNVTLSCEQNLNHDAMYWYRQDPGQGLRLIYYSQIVNDFQKGDIAEGYSVSREKKESFPLTVTSAQKNPTAFYLCASSIAGQGSGEQFFGPGTRLTVL.

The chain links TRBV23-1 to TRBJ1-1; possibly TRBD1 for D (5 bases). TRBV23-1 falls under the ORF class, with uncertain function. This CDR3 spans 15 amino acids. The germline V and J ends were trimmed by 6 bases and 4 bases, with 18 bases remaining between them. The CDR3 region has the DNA TGCGCCAGCAGCCGGGCCTCCAGTAGGGGCACTGAAGCTTTCTTT. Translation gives CASSRASSRGTEAFF.

In nucleotides, the CDR3 is TGTGCCAGCAGTGACCTGGGGGGTGGAAACACCATATATTTT. Encoded protein: CASSDLGGGNTIYF. The rearrangement joins TRBV6-1 to TRBJ1-3; D is perhaps TRBD1 (5 bases). The ends were cut back, 3 bases at V and 3 bases at J, with 9 bases in the middle. Germline CDR1 is MNHNS and CDR2 is SASEGT. The CDR3 extends over 14 amino acids.

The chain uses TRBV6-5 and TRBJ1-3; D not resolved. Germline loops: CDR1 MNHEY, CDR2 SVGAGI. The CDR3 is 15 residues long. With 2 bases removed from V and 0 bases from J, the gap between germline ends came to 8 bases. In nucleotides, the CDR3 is TGTGCCAGCAGTTACGGGCAGAGCTCTGGAAACACCATATATTTT. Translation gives CASSYGQSSGNTIYF.

CDR3 sequence (DNA): TGCGCCAGCAGCTTCAGGTCGCTATCCGGGGAGCTGTTTTTT. It is translated as CASSFRSLSGELFF. The chain combines TRBV4-3 with TRBJ2-2; D not certain. The V end lost 5 bases, the J end lost 6 bases, and 13 bases lay between the germline ends. CDR1 and CDR2 (germline): LGHNA, YSLEER. This CDR3 has 14 amino acids.

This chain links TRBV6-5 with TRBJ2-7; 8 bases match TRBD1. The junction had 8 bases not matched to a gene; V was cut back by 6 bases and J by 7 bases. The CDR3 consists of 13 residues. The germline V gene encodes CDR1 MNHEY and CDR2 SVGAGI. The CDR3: CASRPGTGGEQYF. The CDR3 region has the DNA TGTGCCAGCAGACCCGGGACAGGTGGGGAGCAGTACTTC.

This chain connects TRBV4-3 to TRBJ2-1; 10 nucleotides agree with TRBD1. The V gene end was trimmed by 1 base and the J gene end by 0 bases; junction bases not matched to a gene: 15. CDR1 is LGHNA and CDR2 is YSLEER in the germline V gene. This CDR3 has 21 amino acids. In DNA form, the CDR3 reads TGCGCCAGCAGCCAAGGTGGGGTTTTTGACAGGGGGCATAACTCCTACAATGAGCAGTTCTTC. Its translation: CASSQGGVFDRGHNSYNEQFF.

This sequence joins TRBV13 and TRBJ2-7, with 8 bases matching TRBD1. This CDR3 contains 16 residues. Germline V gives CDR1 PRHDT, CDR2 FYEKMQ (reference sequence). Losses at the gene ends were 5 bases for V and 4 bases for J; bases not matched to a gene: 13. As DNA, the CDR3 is TGTGCCAGCAGCCTCACCTTGCCAGGGGGCTCATACGAGCAGTACTTC. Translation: CASSLTLPGGSYEQYF.

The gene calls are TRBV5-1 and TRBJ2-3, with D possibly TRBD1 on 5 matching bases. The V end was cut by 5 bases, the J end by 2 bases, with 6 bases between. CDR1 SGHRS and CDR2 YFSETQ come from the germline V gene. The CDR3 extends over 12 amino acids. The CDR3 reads CASRDTTDTQYF. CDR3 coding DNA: TGCGCCAGCAGGGACACCACAGATACGCAGTATTTT.

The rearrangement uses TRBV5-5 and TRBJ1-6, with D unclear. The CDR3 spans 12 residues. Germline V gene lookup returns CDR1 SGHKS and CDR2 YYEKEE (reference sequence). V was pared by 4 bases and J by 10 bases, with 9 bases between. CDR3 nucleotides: TGTGCCAGCAGCCGCCCCGAGTCACCCCTCCACTTT. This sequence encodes CASSRPESPLHF.

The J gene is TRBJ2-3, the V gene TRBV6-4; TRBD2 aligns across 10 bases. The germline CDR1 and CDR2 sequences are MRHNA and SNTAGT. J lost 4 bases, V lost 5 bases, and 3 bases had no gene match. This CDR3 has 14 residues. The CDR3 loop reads CASSFSGGADTQYF. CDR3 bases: TGTGCCAGCAGTTTCAGCGGGGGGGCAGATACGCAGTATTTT.

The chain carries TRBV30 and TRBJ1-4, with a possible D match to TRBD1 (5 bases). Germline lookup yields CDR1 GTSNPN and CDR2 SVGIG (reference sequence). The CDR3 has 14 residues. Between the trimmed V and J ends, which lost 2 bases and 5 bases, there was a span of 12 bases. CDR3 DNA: TGTGCCTGGAGTCCAGGGTTTCCAAATGAAAAACTGTTTTTT. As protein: CAWSPGFPNEKLFF.

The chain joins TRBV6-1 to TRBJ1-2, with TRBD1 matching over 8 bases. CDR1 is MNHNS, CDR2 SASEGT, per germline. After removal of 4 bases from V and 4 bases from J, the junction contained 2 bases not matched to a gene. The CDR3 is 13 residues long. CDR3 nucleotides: TGTGCCAGCAGTGTTCAGGGGGCCTATGGCTACACCTTC. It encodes CASSVQGAYGYTF.

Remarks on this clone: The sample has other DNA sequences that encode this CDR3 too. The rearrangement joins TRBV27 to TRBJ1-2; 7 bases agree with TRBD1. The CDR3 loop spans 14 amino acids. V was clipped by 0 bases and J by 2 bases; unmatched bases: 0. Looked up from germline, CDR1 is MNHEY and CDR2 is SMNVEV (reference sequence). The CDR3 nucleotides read TGTGCCAGCAGTTTATCGACAGGGAACTATGGCTACACCTTC. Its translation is CASSLSTGNYGYTF.

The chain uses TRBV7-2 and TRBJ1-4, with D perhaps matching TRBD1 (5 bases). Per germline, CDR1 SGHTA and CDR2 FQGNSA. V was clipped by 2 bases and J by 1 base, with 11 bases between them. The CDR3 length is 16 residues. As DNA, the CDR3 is TGTGCCAGCAGCTTATTTAGGGGAGGAACTAATGAAAAACTGTTTTTT. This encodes CASSLFRGGTNEKLFF.

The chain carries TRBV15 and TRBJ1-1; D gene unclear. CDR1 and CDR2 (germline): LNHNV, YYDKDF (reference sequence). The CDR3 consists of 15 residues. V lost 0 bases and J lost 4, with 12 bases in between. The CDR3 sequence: CATSRDDLTGTEAFF. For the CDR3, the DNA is TGTGCCACCAGCAGAGATGACCTCACGGGCACTGAAGCTTTCTTT.

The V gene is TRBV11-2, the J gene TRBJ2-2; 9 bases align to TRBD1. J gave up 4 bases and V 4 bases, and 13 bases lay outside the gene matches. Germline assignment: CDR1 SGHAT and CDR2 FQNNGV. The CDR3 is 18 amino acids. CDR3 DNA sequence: TGTGCCAGCAGCTCATATCCGGCCGGGACAGGGCGCACCGGGGAGCTGTTTTTT. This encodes CASSSYPAGTGRTGELFF.

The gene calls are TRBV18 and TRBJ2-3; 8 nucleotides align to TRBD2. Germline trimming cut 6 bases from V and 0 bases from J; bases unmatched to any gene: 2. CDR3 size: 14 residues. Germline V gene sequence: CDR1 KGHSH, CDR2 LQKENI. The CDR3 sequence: CASSLAGSTDTQYF. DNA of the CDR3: TGTGCCAGCTCTCTAGCGGGTAGCACAGATACGCAGTATTTT.

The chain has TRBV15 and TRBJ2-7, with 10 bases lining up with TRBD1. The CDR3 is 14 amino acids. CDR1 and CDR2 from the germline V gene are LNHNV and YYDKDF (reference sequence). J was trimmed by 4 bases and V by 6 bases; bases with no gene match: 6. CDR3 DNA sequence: TGTGCCACCAGGAACGGACAGGGGGGGTACGAGCAGTACTTC. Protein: CATRNGQGGYEQYF.

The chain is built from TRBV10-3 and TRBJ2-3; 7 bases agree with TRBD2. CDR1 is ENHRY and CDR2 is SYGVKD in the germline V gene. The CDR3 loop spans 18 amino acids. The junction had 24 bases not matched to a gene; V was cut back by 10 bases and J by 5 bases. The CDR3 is CATKTEERGAPIGDTQYF. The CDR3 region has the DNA TGTGCCACCAAAACAGAGGAGCGGGGAGCTCCAATCGGAGATACGCAGTATTTT.

The DNA for the CDR3 is TGTGCCAGCAGCGCTACCGCTTTGAGGGAGCCGCTTTCTGGGGCCAACGTCCTGACTTTC. Amino acid sequence: CASSATALREPLSGANVLTF. This sequence joins TRBV13 and TRBJ2-6; TRBD2 is a possible D gene (5 bases). The V gene's germline CDR1 is PRHDT and CDR2 FYEKMQ (reference sequence). V lost 5 bases and J 1 base, leaving 24 bases between the germline ends. The CDR3 has 20 amino acids.

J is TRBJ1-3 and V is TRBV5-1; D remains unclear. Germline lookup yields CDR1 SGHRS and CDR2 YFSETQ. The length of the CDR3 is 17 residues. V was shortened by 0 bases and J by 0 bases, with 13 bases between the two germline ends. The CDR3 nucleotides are TGCGCCAGCAGCTTGGACTTGGCGGAAATCTCTGGAAACACCATATATTTT. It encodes CASSLDLAEISGNTIYF.

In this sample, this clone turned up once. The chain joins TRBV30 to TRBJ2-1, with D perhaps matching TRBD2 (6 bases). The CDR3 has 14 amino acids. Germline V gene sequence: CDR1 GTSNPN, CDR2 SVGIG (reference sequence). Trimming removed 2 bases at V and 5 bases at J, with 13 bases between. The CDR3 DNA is TGTGCCTGGAGTAGGCTAGCGATCAACAATGAGCAGTTCTTC. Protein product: CAWSRLAINNEQFF.

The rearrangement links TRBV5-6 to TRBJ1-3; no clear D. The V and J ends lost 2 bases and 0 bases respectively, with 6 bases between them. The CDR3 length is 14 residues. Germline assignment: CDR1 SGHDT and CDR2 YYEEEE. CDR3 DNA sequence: TGTGCCAGCAGCTTTTTCCGCTCTGGAAACACCATATATTTT. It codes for CASSFFRSGNTIYF.